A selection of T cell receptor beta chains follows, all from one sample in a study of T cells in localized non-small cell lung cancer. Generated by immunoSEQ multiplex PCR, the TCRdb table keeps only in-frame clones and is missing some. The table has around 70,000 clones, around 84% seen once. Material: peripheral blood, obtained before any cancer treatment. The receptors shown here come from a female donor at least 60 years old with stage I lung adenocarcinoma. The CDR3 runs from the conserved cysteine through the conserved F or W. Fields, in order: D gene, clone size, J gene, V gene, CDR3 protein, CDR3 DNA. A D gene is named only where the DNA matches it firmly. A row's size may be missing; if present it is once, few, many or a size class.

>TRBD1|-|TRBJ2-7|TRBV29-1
CSVEEWRRTGYEQYF
TGCAGCGTTGAAGAGTGGCGAAGGACAGGGTACGAGCAGTACTTC
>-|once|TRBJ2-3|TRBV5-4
CASSLRTTDTQYF
TGTGCCAGCAGCTTGAGGACCACAGATACGCAGTATTTT
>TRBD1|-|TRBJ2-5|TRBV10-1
CASSEAGTGRGETQYF
TGCGCCAGCAGTGAGGCTGGGACAGGGAGGGGAGAGACCCAGTACTTC
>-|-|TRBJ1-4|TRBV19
CASVYHGAGTNEKLFF
TGTGCCAGTGTCTACCACGGGGCGGGGACTAATGAAAAACTGTTTTTT
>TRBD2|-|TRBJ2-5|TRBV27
CASSLISASGSSKTQYF
TGTGCCAGCAGTTTAATATCGGCTAGCGGGAGTTCTAAGACCCAGTACTTC
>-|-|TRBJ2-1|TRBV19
CASTTTGWNEQFF
TGTGCCAGTACCACAACAGGGTGGAATGAGCAGTTCTTC
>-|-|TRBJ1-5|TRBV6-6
CASSYSRQYQPQHF
TGTGCCAGCAGTTACTCGCGACAGTATCAGCCCCAGCATTTT
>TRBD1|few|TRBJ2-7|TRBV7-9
CASSFWDRSSYEQYF
TGTGCCAGCAGCTTCTGGGACAGGAGCTCCTACGAGCAGTACTTC
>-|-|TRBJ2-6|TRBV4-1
CASSQDRRASGANVLTF
TGCGCCAGCAGCCAAGATCGCAGAGCCTCTGGGGCCAACGTCCTGACTTTC
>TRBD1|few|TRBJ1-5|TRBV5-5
CASSPRTGQPQHF
TGTGCCAGCAGCCCCCGGACAGGACAGCCCCAGCATTTT
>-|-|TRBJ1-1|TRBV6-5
CASSYGQNLNTEAFF
TGTGCCAGCAGTTACGGACAGAATTTGAACACTGAAGCTTTCTTT
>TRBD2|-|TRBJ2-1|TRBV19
CASSFKPGLAGVGNEQFF
TGTGCCAGTAGTTTCAAACCGGGACTAGCGGGAGTGGGTAATGAGCAGTTCTTC
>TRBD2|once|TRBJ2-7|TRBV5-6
CASSFPGGGGRPYEQYF
TGTGCCAGCAGCTTTCCGGGCGGCGGGGGGCGTCCCTACGAGCAGTACTTC
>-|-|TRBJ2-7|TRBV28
CASSPGRGSYEQYF
TGTGCCAGCAGTCCCGGTAGGGGCTCCTACGAGCAGTACTTC
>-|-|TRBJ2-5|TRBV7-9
CASSLDVQETQYF
TGTGCCAGCAGCTTAGACGTCCAAGAGACCCAGTACTTC
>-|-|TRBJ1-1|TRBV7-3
CASSLQGGTEAFF
TGTGCCAGCAGCCTACAGGGAGGCACTGAAGCTTTCTTT
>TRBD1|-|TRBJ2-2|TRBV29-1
CSVDRGGTGELFF
TGCAGCGTAGACAGGGGGGGCACCGGGGAGCTGTTTTTT
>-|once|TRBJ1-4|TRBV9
CASSPGLRGGEKLFF
TGTGCCAGCAGCCCCGGACTCCGAGGAGGCGAAAAACTGTTTTTT
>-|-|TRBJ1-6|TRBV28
CASRSATADTSSYNSPLHF
TGTGCCAGCAGATCCGCTACCGCGGACACCAGCTCCTATAATTCACCCCTCCACTTT
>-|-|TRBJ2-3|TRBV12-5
CASGLVLRGVTDTQYF
TGTGCTAGTGGTTTGGTCTTACGGGGAGTCACAGATACGCAGTATTTT
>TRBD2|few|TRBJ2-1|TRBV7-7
CASSFGLAGGPGEQFF
TGTGCCAGCAGCTTTGGACTAGCGGGAGGGCCGGGTGAGCAGTTCTTC
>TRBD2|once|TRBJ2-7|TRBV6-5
CASRGLAGVEQYF
TGTGCCAGCAGAGGGCTAGCGGGAGTTGAGCAGTACTTC
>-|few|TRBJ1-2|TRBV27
CASSQTGYGYTF
TGTGCCAGCAGTCAGACAGGCTATGGCTACACCTTC
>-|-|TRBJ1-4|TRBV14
CASSQDLGQGSEKLFF
TGTGCCAGCAGCCAAGACCTCGGGCAGGGGTCTGAAAAACTGTTTTTT
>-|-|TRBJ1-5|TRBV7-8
CASSLALGQGNQPQHF
TGTGCCAGCAGCTTAGCGCTAGGGCAGGGAAATCAGCCCCAGCATTTT
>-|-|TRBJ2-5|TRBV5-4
CASSLKSRGVETQYF
TGTGCCAGCAGCCTCAAATCCAGGGGAGTGGAGACCCAGTACTTC
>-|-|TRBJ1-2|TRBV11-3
CASSNSNYGYTF
TGTGCCAGCAGCAATTCTAACTATGGCTACACCTTC
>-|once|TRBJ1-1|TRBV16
CASSQSIELVGTEAFF
TGTGCCAGCAGCCAATCGATAGAGTTAGTGGGCACTGAAGCTTTCTTT